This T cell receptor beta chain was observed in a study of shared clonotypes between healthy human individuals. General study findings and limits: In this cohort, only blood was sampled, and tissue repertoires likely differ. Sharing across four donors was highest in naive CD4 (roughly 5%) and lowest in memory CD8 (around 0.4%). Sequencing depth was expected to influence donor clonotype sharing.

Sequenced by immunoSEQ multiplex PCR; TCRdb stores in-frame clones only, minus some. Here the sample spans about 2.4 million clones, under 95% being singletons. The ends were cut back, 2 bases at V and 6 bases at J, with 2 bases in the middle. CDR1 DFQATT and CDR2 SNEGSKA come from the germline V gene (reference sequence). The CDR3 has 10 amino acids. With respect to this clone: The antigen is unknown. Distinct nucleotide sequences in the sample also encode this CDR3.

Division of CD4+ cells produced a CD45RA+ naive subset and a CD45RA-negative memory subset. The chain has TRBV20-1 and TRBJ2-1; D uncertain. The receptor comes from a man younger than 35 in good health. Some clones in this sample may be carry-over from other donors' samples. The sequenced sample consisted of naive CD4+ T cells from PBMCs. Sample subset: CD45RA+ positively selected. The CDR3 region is CSARINEQFF. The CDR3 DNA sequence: TGCAGTGCTAGAATCAATGAGCAGTTCTTC.